This T cell receptor (beta chain) appears in the sequencing data of a study of blood T cell repertoires in COVID-19. Clones were sequenced by immunoSEQ multiplex PCR, and TCRdb holds only the in-frame ones, with some missing. The table shows some 120,000 clones, with approximately 82% occurring only once. Unmatched junction bases numbered 8, after V lost 2 bases and J lost 6 bases. The CDR3 extends over 15 amino acids. Germline V gives CDR1 SGHNT, CDR2 YYREEE (reference sequence). The sequenced sample was peripheral blood. This chain uses TRBV5-4 with TRBJ2-1; TRBD1 matches at 7 bases. This receptor was taken from a man in his sixties or seventies with active or convalescent COVID-19. CDR3 DNA: TGTGCCAGCAGCTTCGCCGGGACAGTGCCCAATGAGCAGTTCTTC. Protein product: CASSFAGTVPNEQFF.